The present TCR beta chain was sequenced within a study of blood T cell repertoires in COVID-19 (dated by TCRdb to 2020 to 2022). Some background on the complete study: Collaborator samples came from the United States, Italy and Spain and covered acute and convalescent phases of COVID-19. Sample metadata almost always included a de-identified subject ID, COVID-19 status, age in years and sex. HLA class I and class II types, where available, came from metadata supplied by the sample provider rather than from assay-based typing. The repertoires were made available in a free public database intended to serve as a resource for research on the immune response to SARS-CoV-2. Subjects who had been exposed to COVID-19, were actively infected with it, or had recovered from it provided the deeply sampled blood TCRbeta repertoires that made up the dataset. The samples were drawn from the first 160 participants of the ongoing ImmuneRACE study and from more than 1,000 subjects provided by 6 global collaborators. The prospective study material was composed of cDNA or gDNA derived from T cells, B-cell-depleted T cells, or PBMCs. The paper as a whole reports these results and caveats: How much clinical and demographic metadata was included differed by source and by participant, and the metadata was provided uncurated.

TCRbeta CDR3 regions were amplified from genomic DNA by means of the immunoSEQ Assay, a bias-controlled multiplex PCR. The original methods were these. Within the assay, amplification of reference gene primers was used to estimate how many nucleated cells each sample contained. To quantify the absolute abundance of each unique TCRbeta CDR3 rearrangement, sequence reads were collapsed and filtered. Productive Simpson clonality was computed per sample as the square root of Simpson's diversity index over productive rearrangements. TCRdb carries this immuneACCESS record with in-frame sequences only. Its versions omit some clonotypes, under half of them owing to an unresolved V gene in the studies checked, with the rest unexplained. V and J calls and clone size follow that table, whereas D and trimming were derived from the DNA. The sample table holds about 430,000 clones, of which approximately 90% were seen once. 1.4% to 1.5% of the sample goes to the ten largest clones.

There are 17 amino acids in the CDR3, from cysteine to phenylalanine inclusive. Of all the DNA, just the CDR3 is kept, 51 bases in frame from base 1. CDR1 is given as MNHEY and CDR2 as SMNVEV, both from the germline V gene (reference sequence). V sheds 6 bases and J sheds 3 bases, leaving 21 bases between their ends. This clone was counted once. There is no known antigen for this receptor. Base qualities are not recorded, but no much larger clone differs from it by a single base. Enrolling through a virtual design, the prospective study's participants ranged in age from about 18 to 100 years and lived across around 25 United States geographic areas. In the prospective study, participants were assigned to cohorts based on the clinical history participants reported in a screening survey and a study questionnaire. Exposed participants had been in contact, within 2 weeks of entering the study, with a person who had a PCR-confirmed or clinician-diagnosed case of COVID-19. In the prospective study, mobile phlebotomists collected whole blood, serum and a nasopharyngeal or oropharyngeal swab from each participant. Prospective study participants could optionally give additional blood draws and questionnaires over a roughly 2-month period. Before DNA extraction, blood samples from the prospective study were shipped at room temperature or frozen.

This sequence was found in a woman aged 18-35 years who had been exposed to COVID-19. Here the chain combines TRBV27 and TRBJ1-5; matching of 5 bases hints at TRBD1 as the D gene. The sample taken for sequencing was PBMCs or T cells enriched from blood (not recorded which). CDR3 reads: CASSPGRGRVSNQPQHF. In nucleotide form, the sequence is TGTGCCAGCAGCCCAGGGAGGGGCAGGGTGTCCAATCAGCCCCAGCATTTT.